This TCR beta chain appears in the sequencing data of a study of beta chain features in type 1 diabetes. At the level of the study: Cell yields, gender and age were comparable in patients and healthy donors.

Study results and caveats: Naive, central memory and Treg TCRB repertoires appeared more alike in patients than in healthy donors.

Averaging approximately 0.11 L, one heparinised blood draw came from each individual donor. Germline assignment: CDR1 SQVTM and CDR2 ANQGSEA. The V and J ends lost 4 bases and 6 bases, in that order; junction bases with no gene match: 8. The CDR3 totals 15 residues. Sequencing targeted expressed TCRB transcripts, as all isolated RNA had been reverse transcribed. Assay used: immunoSEQ multiplex PCR; TCRdb lists only in-frame clones, some missing. The sample lists 150,000 to 190,000 clones, over 8.5% occurring once. The sample holds a few counts of this clone. Its antigen is still unknown. V usage is TRBV29-1 and J usage is TRBJ2-1; 11 nucleotides line up with TRBD2. Sequencing was carried out using central memory CD4+ T cells from blood. This clonotype was obtained from a man between 18 and 35 years old in good health. CDR3 sequence (DNA): TGCAGCGTTGCGCTAGCGGGAGGAAGAGGCAATGAGCAGTTCTTC. It codes for CSVALAGGRGNEQFF.